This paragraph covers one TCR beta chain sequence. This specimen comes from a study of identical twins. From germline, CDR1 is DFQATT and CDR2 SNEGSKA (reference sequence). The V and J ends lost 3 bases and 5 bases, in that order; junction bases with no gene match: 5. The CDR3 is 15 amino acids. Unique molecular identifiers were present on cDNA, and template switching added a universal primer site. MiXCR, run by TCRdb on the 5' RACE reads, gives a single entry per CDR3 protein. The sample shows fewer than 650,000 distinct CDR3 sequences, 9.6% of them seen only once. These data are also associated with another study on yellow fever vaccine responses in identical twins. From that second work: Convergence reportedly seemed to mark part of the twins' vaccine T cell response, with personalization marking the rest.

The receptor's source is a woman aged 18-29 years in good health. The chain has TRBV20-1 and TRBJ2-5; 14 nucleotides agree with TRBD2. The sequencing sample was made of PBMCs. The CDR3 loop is CSARKGTSGGETQYF. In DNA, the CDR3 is TGCAGTGCTAGGAAGGGGACTAGCGGGGGTGAGACCCAGTACTTC.